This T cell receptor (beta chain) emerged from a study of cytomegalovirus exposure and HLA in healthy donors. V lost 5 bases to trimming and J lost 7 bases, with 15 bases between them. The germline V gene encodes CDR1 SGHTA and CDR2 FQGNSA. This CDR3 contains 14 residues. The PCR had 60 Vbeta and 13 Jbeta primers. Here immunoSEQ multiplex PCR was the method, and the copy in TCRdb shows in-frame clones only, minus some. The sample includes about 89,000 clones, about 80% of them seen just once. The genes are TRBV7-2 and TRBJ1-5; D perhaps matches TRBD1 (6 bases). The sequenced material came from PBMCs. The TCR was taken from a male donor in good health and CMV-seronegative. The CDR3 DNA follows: TGTGCCAGCAGCCCTGGGAGGGGGACCCAGCCCCAGCATTTT. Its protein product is CASSPGRGTQPQHF.